These T cell receptor beta chains were read from a single sample in a study of OX40 agonist ivuxolimab in advanced cancers. The assay was immunoSEQ multiplex PCR, and TCRdb's table has in-frame clones only and misses some. The repertoire holds approximately 76,000 clones, with more than 75% as singletons. This material consisted of CD4+ or CD8+ T cells sorted from blood, taken in a trial of the OX40 agonist ivuxolimab. The receptors come from an adult with an advanced solid tumor such as melanoma, head and neck, liver or kidney cancer. CDR3s include the opening cysteine and the closing phenylalanine or tryptophan.

>TRBJ1-2|TRBV13
CASSLRDMPTLYGYTF
>TRBJ1-2|TRBV6-5
CPREGYTF
>TRBJ2-1|TRBV5-1
CASSSLASGHNEQFF
>TRBJ2-2|TRBV5-1
CASSFGDTTGELFF
>TRBJ1-2|TRBV7-2
CASSLADNYGYTF
>TRBJ1-5|TRBV23-1
CASINQPQHF
>TRBJ1-2|TRBV5-1
CASSLPKGDRGYGYTF
>TRBJ1-1|TRBV6-5
CASSYVENGMNTEAFF
>TRBJ2-2|TRBV2
CASSVRGATGELFF
>TRBJ1-2|TRBV5-1
CASSLYAGAYGYTF
>TRBJ1-2|TRBV7-9
CASSLEVPEYTF
>TRBJ2-1|TRBV28
CASSSTGRDRGRNEQFF
>TRBJ2-7|TRBV28
CASTSPDVPYEQYF
>TRBJ2-3|TRBV5-1
CASSFSNTDTQYF
>TRBJ2-3|TRBV9
CASSSGVGTDTQYF
>TRBJ2-4|TRBV28
CASTSGGLAKNIQYF
>TRBJ1-2|TRBV28
CASSLQGYHGYTF
>TRBJ2-6|TRBV10-3
CAISGTGGNTGANVLTF
>TRBJ2-2|TRBV6-6
CASRDDRLNTGELFF
>TRBJ1-4|TRBV5-8
CASSLAPGTSSTNEKLFF
>TRBJ1-1|TRBV28
CASSFLAGNTEAFF
>TRBJ2-1|TRBV7-2
CASSLAPGLSSYNEQFF
>TRBJ1-1|TRBV7-2
CASSLAGLNTEAFF
>TRBJ1-1|TRBV28
CASSRTLNTEAFF